The rows below give T cell receptor beta chains drawn from one sample of a study of cytomegalovirus exposure and HLA in healthy donors. Here immunoSEQ multiplex PCR was the method, and the copy in TCRdb shows in-frame clones only, minus some. Of approximately 180,000 clones listed, over 70% are singletons. The sequencing sample was made of PBMCs. Every receptor here comes from a woman in her sixties or seventies in good health and CMV-seropositive. Both conserved end residues are part of each CDR3. D genes are given only for firm matches. Clone size, where shown, is once, few, many, or a class for clones that have expanded.

d_call: TRBD1; v_call: TRBV30; clone_size: -; j_call: TRBJ1-4; cdr3_nt: TGTGCCTGGAGTGTAAAGGGGGCCTTTAATGAAAAACTGTTTTTT; cdr3_aa: CAWSVKGAFNEKLFF
d_call: -; v_call: TRBV7-6; clone_size: -; j_call: TRBJ2-7; cdr3_nt: TGTGCCAGCAGCCTAGAGAGGGCTTCCTCCTACGAGCAGTACTTC; cdr3_aa: CASSLERASSYEQYF
d_call: -; v_call: TRBV7-3; clone_size: -; j_call: TRBJ2-5; cdr3_nt: TGTGCCAGCAGCTCGGACTCCGGCGGGACCCAGTACTTC; cdr3_aa: CASSSDSGGTQYF
d_call: TRBD1; v_call: TRBV5-1; clone_size: once; j_call: TRBJ2-5; cdr3_nt: TGCGCCAGCAGCTACGGGGACAGGGGGCTCGCAGCAGAGACCCAGTACTTC; cdr3_aa: CASSYGDRGLAAETQYF
d_call: -; v_call: TRBV5-4; clone_size: -; j_call: TRBJ2-1; cdr3_nt: TGTGCCAGCAGCTTGGATCAGCGGACCAATGAGCAGTTCTTC; cdr3_aa: CASSLDQRTNEQFF
d_call: -; v_call: TRBV5-1; clone_size: -; j_call: TRBJ1-2; cdr3_nt: TGCGCCAGCAGCTTGGAGACAGGCAGCTATGGCTACACCTTC; cdr3_aa: CASSLETGSYGYTF
d_call: TRBD1; v_call: TRBV27; clone_size: -; j_call: TRBJ1-1; cdr3_nt: TGTGCCAGCACCCCGGGACAGGGGAACACTGAAGCTTTCTTT; cdr3_aa: CASTPGQGNTEAFF
d_call: -; v_call: TRBV2; clone_size: -; j_call: TRBJ1-5; cdr3_nt: TGTGCCAGCAGTGATGCAGGGTATAGCAATCAGCCCCAGCATTTT; cdr3_aa: CASSDAGYSNQPQHF
d_call: TRBD1; v_call: TRBV19; clone_size: few; j_call: TRBJ2-6; cdr3_nt: TGTGCCAGTAGTATAGAGGACAGGGCCCTCTCTGGGGCCAACGTCCTGACTTTC; cdr3_aa: CASSIEDRALSGANVLTF
d_call: -; v_call: TRBV7-8; clone_size: -; j_call: TRBJ2-1; cdr3_nt: TGTGCCAGCAGACCCCCCGGGTCAAGCTCCTACAATGAGCAGTTCTTC; cdr3_aa: CASRPPGSSSYNEQFF
d_call: TRBD1; v_call: TRBV7-9; clone_size: once; j_call: TRBJ1-4; cdr3_nt: TGTGCCAGCAGCCAGGGGGCGGTTGATGAAAAACTGTTTTTT; cdr3_aa: CASSQGAVDEKLFF
d_call: -; v_call: TRBV2; clone_size: -; j_call: TRBJ1-5; cdr3_nt: TGTGCCAGCAGTGAGGGGAGGGATCAGCCCCAGCATTTT; cdr3_aa: CASSEGRDQPQHF
d_call: -; v_call: TRBV25-1; clone_size: -; j_call: TRBJ1-2; cdr3_nt: TGTGCCACCGAAGGAGGGAACGGGCGCTATGGCTACACCTTC; cdr3_aa: CATEGGNGRYGYTF
d_call: -; v_call: TRBV5-8; clone_size: -; j_call: TRBJ2-7; cdr3_nt: TGTGCCAGCAGACTACGGGGGGCCGACGAGCAGTACTTC; cdr3_aa: CASRLRGADEQYF
d_call: TRBD1; v_call: TRBV6-5; clone_size: once; j_call: TRBJ2-1; cdr3_nt: TGTGCCAGCAGTCCAGGGGGCAGGGTGAGAAATGAGCAGTTCTTC; cdr3_aa: CASSPGGRVRNEQFF
d_call: -; v_call: TRBV21-1; clone_size: -; j_call: TRBJ2-7; cdr3_nt: TGTGCCAGCAGCGACGGGACAGGGTTCTACGAGCAGTACTTC; cdr3_aa: CASSDGTGFYEQYF